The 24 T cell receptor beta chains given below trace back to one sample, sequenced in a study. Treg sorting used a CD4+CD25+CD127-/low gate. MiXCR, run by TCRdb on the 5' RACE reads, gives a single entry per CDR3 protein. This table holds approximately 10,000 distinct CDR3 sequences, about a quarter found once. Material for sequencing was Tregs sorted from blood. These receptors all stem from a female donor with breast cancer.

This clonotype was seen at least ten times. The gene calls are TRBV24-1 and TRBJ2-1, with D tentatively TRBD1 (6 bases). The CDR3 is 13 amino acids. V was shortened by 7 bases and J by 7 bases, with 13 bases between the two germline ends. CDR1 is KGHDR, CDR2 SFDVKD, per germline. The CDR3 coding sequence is TGTGCCACCAGCCGGGGTGGGACAAATGAGCAGTTCTTC. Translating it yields CATSRGGTNEQFF.

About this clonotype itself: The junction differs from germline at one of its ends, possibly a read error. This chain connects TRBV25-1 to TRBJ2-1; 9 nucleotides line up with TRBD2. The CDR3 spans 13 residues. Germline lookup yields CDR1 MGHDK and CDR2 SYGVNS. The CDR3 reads CASISGSVDEQFF. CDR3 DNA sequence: TGCGCCAGCATTAGCGGGAGTGTGGATGAGCAGTTCTTC.

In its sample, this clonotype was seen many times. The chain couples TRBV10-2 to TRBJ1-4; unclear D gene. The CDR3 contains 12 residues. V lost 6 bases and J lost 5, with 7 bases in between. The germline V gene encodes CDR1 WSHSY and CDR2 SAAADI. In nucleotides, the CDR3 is TGCGCCAGCAGGGCAGCGAATGAAAAACTGTTTTTT. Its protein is CASRAANEKLFF.

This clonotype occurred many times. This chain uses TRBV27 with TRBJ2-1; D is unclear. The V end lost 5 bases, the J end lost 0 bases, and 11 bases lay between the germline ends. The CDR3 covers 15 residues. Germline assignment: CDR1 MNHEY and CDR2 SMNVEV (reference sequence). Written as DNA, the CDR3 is TGTGCCAGCAGTGACTCCCTGAGCTCCTACAATGAGCAGTTCTTC. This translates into CASSDSLSSYNEQFF.

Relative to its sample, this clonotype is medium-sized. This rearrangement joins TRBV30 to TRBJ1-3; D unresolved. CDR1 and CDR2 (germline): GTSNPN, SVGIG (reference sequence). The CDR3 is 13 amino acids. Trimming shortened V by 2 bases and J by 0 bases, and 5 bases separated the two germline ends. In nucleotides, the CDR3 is TGTGCCTGGAGTCCGCTCTCTGGAAACACCATATATTTT. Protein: CAWSPLSGNTIYF.

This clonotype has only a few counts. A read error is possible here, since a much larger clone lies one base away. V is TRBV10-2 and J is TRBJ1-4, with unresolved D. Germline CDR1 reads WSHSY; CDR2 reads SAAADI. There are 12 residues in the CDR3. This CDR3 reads CASRAANERLFF. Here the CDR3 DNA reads TGCGCCAGCAGGGCAGCGAATGAAAGACTGTTTTTT.

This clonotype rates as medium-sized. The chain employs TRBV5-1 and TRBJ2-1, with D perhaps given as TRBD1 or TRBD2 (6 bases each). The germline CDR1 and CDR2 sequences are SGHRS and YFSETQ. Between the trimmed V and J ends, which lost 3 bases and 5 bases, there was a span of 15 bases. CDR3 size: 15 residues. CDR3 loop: CASSSAWGAHNEQFF. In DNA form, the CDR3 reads TGCGCCAGCAGCTCGGCCTGGGGGGCACACAATGAGCAGTTCTTC.

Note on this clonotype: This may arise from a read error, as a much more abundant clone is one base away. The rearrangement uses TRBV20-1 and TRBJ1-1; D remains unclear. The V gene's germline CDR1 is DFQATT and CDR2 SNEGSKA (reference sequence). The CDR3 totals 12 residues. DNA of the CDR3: TGCAGTGCTTTAAACGGGAACACTGAAGCTTCCTTT. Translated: CSALNGNTEASF.

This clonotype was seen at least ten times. The CDR3 coding sequence is TGCGCCAGCAGCTTGGAGGGGGGGGGAATATCGGGAGCTTTCTTT. This codes for CASSLEGGGISGAFF. The V and J genes are TRBV5-1 and TRBJ1-1; a possible D gene is TRBD1 (6 bases). The CDR3 runs 15 residues. CDR1 is SGHRS and CDR2 is YFSETQ in the germline V gene. Trimming left V 0 bases short and J 10 bases short, with 19 bases between.

The CDR3 DNA follows: TGTGCCAGCAGTGAAGCTGGGGGGCGCAGCGAGCAGTACTTC. It yields the protein CASSEAGGRSEQYF. This chain connects TRBV6-1 to TRBJ2-7; D is possibly TRBD1 or TRBD2 (6 bases each). V lost 0 bases to trimming and J lost 6 bases, with 12 bases between them. The CDR3 consists of 14 residues. Germline V lookup: CDR1 MNHNS, CDR2 SASEGT.

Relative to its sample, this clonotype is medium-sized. The CDR3 coding sequence is TGCAGTGCTACCTACAGTCTCCCCCTTCAGGGTTCACCCCTCCACTTT. It is translated as CSATYSLPLQGSPLHF. The genes are TRBV20-1 and TRBJ1-6; D perhaps matches TRBD1 (5 bases). Germline V gene sequence: CDR1 DFQATT, CDR2 SNEGSKA (reference sequence). Trimming took 4 bases from V and 9 from J, leaving 22 bases between them. CDR3 length: 16 amino acids.

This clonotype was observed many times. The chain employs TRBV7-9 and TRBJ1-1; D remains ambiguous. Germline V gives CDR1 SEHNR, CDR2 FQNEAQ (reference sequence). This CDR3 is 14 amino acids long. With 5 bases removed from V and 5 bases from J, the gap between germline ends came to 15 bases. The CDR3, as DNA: TGTGCCAGCAGCCCCCTTAGGGCCGGGACTGAAGCTTTCTTT. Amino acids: CASSPLRAGTEAFF.

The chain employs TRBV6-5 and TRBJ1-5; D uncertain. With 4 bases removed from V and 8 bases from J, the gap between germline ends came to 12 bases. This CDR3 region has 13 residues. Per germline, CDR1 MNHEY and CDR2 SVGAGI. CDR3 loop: CASSSTGNEPQHF. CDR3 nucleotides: TGTGCCAGCAGTTCCACCGGGAATGAGCCCCAGCATTTT.

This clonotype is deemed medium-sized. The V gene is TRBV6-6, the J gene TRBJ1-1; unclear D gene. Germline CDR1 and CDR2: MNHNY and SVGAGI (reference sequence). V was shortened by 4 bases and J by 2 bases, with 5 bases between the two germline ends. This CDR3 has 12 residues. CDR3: CASSFGNTEAFF. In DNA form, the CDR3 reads TGTGCCAGCAGTTTTGGAAACACTGAAGCTTTCTTT.

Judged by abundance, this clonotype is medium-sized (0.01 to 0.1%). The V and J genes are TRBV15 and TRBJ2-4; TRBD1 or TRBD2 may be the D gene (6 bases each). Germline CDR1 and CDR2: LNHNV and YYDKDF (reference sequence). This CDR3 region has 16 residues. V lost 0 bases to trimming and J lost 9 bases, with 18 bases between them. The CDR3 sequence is CATSRDRGVLTSIQYF. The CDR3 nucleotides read TGTGCCACCAGCAGAGATAGGGGGGTCTTGACGAGCATTCAGTACTTC.

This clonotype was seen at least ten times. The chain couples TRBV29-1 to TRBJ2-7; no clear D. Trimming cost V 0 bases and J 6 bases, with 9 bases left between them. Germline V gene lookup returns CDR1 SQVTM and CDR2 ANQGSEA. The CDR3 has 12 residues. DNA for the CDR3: TGCAGCGTTGAAGAAATAATTGGCGAGCAGTACTTC. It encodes CSVEEIIGEQYF.

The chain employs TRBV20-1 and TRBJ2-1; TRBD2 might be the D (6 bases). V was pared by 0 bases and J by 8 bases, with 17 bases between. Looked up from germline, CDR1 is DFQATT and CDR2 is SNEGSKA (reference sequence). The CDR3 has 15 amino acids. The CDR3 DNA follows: TGCAGTGCTAGAGATCCAACGGGAGCAGGCGATGAGCAGTTCTTC. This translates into CSARDPTGAGDEQFF.

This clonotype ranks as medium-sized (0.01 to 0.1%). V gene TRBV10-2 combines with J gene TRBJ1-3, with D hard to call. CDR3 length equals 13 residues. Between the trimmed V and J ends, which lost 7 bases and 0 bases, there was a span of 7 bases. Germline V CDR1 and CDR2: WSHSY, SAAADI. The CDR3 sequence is CASTIFSGNTIYF. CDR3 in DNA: TGCGCCAGCACAATTTTCTCTGGAAACACCATATATTTT.

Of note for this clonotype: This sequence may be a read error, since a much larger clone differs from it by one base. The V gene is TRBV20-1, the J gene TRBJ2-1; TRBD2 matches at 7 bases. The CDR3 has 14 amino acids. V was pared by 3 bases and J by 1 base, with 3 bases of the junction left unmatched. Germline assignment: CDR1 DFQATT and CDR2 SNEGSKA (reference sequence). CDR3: CSASGGGSYNEQFF. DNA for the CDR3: TGCAGTGCTAGCGGGGGAGGGTCCTACAATGAGCAGTTCTTC.

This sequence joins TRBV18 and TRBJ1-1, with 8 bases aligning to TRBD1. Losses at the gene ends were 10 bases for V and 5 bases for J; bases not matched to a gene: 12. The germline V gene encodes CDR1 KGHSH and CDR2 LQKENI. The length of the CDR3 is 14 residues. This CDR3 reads CANSQRQGSTEAFF. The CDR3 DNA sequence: TGTGCCAACTCGCAACGACAGGGGAGTACTGAAGCTTTCTTT.

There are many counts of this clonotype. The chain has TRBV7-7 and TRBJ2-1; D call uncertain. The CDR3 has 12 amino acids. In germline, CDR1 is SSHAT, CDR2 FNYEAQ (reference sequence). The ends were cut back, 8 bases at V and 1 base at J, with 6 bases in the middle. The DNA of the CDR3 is TGTGCCAGCGGGGATTCCTACAATGAGCAGTTCTTC. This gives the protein CASGDSYNEQFF.

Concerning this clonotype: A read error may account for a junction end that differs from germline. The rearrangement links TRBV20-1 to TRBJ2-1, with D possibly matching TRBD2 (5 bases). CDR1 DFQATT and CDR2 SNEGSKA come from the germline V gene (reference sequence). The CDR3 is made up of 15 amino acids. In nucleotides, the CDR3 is TGCAGTGCCAGAGGGTGGCAGGAGTCCTACAATGAGCAGTTCTTC. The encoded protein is CSARGWQESYNEQFF.

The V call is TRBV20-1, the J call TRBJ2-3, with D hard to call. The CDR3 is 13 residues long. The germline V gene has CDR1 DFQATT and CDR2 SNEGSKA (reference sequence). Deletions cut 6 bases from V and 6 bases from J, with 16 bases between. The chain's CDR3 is CSAESATGDTQYF. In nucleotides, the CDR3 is TGCAGTGCAGAGTCGGCCACCGGGGATACGCAGTATTTT.

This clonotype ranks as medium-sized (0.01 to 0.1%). CDR3 protein: CASSQDSAGGWPQHF. CDR3 DNA: TGCGCCAGCAGCCAAGATTCGGCAGGGGGATGGCCCCAGCATTTT. The rearrangement links TRBV4-1 to TRBJ1-5, with TRBD1 matching over 7 bases. With 0 bases clipped from V and 9 bases from J, the junction kept 8 bases outside the gene matches. The V gene's germline CDR1 is MGHRA and CDR2 YSYEKL. This CDR3 has 15 amino acids.